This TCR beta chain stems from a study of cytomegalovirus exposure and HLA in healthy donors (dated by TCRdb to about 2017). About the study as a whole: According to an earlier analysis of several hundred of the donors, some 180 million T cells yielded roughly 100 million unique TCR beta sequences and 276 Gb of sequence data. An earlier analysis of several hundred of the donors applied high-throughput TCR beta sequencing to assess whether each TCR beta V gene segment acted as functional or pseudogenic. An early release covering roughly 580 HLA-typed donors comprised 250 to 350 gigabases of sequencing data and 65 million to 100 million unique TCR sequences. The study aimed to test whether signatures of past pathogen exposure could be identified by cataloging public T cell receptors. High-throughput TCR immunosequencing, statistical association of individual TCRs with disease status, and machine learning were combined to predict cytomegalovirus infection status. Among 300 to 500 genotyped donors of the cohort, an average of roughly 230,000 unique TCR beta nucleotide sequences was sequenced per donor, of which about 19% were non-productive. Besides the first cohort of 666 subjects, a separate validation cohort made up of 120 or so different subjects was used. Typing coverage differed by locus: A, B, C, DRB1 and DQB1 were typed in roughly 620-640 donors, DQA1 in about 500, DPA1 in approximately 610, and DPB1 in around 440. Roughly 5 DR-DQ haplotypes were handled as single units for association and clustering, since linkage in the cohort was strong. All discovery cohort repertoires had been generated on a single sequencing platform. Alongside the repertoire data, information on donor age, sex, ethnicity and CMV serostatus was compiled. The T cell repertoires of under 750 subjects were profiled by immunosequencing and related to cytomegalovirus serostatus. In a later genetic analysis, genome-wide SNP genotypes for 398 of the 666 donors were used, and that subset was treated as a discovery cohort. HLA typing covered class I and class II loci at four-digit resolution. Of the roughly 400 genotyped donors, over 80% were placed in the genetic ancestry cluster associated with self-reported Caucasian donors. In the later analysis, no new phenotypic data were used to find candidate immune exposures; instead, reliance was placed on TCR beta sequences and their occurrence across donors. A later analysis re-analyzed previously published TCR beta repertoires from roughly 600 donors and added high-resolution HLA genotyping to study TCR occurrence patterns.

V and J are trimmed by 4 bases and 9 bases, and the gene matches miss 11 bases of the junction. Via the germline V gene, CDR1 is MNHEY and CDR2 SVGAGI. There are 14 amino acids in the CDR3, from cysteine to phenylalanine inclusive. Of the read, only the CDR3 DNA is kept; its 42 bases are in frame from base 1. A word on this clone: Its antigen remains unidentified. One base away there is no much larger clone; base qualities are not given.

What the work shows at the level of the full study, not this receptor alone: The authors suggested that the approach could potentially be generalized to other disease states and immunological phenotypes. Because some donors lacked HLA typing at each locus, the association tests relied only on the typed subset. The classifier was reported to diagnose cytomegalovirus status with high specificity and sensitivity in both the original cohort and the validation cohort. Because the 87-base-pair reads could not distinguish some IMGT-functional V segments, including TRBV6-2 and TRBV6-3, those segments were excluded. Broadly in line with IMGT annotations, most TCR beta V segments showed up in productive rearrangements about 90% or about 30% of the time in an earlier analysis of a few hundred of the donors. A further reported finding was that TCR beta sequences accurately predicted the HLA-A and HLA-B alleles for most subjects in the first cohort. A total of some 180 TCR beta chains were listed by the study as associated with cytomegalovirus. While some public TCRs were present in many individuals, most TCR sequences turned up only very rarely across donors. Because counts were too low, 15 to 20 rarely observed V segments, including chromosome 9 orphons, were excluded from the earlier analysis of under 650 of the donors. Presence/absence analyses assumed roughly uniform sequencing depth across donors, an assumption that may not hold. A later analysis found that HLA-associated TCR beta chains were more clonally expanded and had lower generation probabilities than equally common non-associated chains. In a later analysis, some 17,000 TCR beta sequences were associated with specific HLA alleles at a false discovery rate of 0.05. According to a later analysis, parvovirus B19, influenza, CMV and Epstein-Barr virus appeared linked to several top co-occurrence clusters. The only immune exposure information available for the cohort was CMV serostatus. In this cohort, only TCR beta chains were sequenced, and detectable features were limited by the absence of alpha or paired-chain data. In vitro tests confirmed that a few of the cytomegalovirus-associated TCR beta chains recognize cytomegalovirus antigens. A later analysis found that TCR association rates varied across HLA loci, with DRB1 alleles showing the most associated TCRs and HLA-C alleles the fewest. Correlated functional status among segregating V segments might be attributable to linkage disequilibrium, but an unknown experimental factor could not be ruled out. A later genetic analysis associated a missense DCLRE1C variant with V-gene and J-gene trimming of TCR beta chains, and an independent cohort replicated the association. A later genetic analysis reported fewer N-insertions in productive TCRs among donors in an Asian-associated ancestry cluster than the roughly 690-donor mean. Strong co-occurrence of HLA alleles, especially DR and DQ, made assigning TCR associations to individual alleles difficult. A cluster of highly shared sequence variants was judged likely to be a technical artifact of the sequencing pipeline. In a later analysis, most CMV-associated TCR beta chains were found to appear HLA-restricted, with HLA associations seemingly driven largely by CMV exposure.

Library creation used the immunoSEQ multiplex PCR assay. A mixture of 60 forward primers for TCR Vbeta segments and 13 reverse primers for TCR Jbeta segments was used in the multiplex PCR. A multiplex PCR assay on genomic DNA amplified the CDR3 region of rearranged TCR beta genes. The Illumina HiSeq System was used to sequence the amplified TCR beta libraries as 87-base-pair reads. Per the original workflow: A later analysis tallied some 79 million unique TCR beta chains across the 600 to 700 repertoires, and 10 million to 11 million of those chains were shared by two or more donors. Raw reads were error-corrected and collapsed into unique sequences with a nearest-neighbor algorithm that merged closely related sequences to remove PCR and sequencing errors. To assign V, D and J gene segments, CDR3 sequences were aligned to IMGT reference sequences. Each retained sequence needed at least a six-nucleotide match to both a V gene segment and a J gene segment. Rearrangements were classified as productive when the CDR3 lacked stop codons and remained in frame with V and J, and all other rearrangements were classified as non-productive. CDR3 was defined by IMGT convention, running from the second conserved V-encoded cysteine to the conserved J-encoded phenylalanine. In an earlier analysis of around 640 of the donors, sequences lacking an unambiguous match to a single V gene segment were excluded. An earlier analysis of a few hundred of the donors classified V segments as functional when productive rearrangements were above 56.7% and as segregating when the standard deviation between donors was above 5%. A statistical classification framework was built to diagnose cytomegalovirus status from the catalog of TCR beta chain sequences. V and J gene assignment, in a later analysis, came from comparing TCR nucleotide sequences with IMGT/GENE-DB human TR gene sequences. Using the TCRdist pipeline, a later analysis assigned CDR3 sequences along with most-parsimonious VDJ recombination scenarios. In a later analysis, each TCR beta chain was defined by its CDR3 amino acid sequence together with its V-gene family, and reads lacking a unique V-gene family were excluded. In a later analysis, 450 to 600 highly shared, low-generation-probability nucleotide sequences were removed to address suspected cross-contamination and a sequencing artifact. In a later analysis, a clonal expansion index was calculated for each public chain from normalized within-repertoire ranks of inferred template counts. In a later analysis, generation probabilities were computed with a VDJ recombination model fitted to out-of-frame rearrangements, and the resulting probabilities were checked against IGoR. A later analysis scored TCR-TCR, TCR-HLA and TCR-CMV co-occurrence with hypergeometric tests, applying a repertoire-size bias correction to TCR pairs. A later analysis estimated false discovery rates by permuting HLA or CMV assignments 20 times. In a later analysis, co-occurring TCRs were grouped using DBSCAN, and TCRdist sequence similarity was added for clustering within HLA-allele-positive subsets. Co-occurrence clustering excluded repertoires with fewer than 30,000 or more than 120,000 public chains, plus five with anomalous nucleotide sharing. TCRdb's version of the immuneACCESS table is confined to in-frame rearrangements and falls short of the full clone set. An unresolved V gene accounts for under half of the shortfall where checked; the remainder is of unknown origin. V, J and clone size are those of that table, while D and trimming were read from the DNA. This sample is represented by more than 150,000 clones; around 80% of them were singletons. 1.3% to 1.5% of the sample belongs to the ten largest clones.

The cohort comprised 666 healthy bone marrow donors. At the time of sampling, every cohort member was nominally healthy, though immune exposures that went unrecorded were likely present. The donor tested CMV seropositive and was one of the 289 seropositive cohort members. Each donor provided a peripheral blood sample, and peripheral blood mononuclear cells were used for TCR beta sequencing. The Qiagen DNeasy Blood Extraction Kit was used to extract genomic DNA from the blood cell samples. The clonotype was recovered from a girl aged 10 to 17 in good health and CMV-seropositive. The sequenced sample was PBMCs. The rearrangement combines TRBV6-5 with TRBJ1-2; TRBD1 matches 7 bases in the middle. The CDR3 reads CASSSVQGQGSYTF. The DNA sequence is TGTGCCAGCAGTTCCGTACAGGGGCAAGGGAGCTACACCTTC.